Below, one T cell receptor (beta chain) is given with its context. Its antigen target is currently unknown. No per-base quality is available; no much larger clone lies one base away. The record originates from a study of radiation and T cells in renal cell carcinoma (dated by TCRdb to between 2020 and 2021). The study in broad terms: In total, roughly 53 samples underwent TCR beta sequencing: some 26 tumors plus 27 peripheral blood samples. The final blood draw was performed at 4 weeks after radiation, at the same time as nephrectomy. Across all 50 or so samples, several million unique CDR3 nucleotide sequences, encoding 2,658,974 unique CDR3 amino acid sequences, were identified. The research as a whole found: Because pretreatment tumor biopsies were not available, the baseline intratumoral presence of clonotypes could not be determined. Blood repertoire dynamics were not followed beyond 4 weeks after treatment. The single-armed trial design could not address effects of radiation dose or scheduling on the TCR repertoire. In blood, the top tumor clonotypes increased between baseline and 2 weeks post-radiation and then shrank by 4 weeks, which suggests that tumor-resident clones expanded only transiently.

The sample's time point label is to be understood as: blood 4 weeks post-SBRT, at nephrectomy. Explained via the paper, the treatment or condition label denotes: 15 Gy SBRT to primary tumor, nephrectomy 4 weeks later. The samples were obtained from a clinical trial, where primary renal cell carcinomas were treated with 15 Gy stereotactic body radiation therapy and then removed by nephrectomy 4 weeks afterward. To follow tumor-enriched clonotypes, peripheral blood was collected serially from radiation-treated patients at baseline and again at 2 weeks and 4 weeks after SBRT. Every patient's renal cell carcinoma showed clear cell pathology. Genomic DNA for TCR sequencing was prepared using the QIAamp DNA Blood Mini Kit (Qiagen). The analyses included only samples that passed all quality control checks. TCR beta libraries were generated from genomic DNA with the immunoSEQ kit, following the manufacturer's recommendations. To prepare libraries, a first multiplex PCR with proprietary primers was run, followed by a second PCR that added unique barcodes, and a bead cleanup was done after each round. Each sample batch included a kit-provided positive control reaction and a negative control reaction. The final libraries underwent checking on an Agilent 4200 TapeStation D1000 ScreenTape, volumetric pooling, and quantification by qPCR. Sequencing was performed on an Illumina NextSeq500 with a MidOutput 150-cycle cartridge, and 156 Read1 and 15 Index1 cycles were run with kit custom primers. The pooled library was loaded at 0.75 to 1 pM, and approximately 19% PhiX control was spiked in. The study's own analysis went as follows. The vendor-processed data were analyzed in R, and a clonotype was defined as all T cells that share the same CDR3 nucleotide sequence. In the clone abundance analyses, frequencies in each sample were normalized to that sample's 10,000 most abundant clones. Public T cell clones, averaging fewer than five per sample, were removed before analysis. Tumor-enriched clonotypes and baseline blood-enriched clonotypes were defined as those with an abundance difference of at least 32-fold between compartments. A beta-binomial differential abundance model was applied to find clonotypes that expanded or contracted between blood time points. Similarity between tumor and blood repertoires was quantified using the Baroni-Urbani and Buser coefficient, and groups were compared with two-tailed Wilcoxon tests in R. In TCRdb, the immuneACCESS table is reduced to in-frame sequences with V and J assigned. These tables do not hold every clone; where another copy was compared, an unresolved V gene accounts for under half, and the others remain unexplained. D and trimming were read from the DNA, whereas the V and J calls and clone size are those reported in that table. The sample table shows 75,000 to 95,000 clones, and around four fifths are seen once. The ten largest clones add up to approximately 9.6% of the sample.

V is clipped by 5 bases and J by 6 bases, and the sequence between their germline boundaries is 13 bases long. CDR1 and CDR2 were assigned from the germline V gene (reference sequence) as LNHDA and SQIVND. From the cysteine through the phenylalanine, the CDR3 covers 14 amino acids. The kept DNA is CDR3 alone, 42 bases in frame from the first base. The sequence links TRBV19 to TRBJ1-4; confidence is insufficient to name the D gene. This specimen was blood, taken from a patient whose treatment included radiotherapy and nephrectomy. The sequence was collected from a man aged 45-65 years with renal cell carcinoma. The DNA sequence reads TGTGCCAGTAGTCCCCCGGGCAGCTATGAAAAACTGTTTTTT. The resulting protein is CASSPPGSYEKLFF.